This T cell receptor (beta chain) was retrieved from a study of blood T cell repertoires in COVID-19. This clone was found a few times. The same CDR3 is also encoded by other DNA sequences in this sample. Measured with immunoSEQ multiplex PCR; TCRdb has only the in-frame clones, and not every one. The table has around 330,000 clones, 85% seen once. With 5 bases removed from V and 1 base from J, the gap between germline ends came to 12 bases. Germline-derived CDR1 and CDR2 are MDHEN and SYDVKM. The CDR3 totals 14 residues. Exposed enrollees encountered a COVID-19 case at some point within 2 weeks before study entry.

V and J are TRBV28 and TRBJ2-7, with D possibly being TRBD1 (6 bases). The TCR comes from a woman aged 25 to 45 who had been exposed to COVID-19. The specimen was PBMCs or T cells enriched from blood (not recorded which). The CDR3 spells CASSAQGGSYEQYF. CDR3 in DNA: TGTGCCAGCAGTGCACAAGGGGGATCCTACGAGCAGTACTTC.